The 23 T cell receptor beta chains presented below share a single source sample, sequenced in a study of CD8 T cells in Susac syndrome. A quantity of roughly 0.5 to 1 ug RNA underwent reverse transcription using random hexamers. TCRdb re-analysed the immunoSEQ multiplex PCR reads in MiXCR, keeping a single row per CDR3 protein. The sample consists of roughly 120,000 distinct CDR3 sequences, about 94% of them appearing once. The source material was CD4+ T cells from PBMCs. The origin of the receptors is a human donor with multiple sclerosis.

V is TRBV27 and J is TRBJ2-2, with TRBD2 matching 11 bases. The CDR3 runs 16 residues. CDR1 is MNHEY, CDR2 SMNVEV, per germline (reference sequence). J was trimmed by 2 bases and V by 10 bases; bases with no gene match: 9. The CDR3 spells CATALLAGGNTGELFF. CDR3 bases: TGTGCCACCGCTCTTCTAGCGGGAGGTAACACCGGGGAGCTGTTTTTT.

This clonotype has just one count. The chain uses TRBV5-1 and TRBJ2-7; perhaps TRBD2 as D (6 bases). Germline V CDR1 and CDR2: SGHRS, YFSETQ. Trimming removed 0 bases from V and 1 base from J, with 8 bases in between. The CDR3 extends over 14 amino acids. This CDR3 reads CASSLVGGSYEQYF. Here the CDR3 DNA reads TGCGCCAGCAGCTTGGTCGGGGGTTCCTACGAGCAGTACTTC.

V gene TRBV5-1 combines with J gene TRBJ2-7; D may correspond to TRBD1 or TRBD2 (5 bases each). CDR1 is SGHRS and CDR2 is YFSETQ in the germline V gene. This CDR3 is built from 15 residues. The V gene lost 1 base and the J gene lost 7 bases, with 18 bases spanning the gap. CDR3 sequence (DNA): TGCGCCAGCAGCTTGATGTCGGTCGGGGCGGCGGAGCAGTACTTC. Translated, it gives CASSLMSVGAAEQYF.

The J gene is TRBJ1-1, the V gene TRBV2, with TRBD1 matching over 10 bases. The CDR3 runs to 14 residues. V dropped 5 bases and J dropped 3; count of bases not matched to a gene: 3. Per the germline V gene, CDR1 is SNHLY and CDR2 is FYNNEI. This chain's CDR3 is CASSSTGGYTEAFF. DNA of the CDR3: TGTGCCAGCAGTTCGACAGGGGGCTACACTGAAGCTTTCTTT. The full variable domain, rest sourced from reference TRBV2 and TRBJ1-1, is EPEVTQTPSHQVTQMGQEVILRCVPISNHLYFYWYRQILGQKVEFLVSFYNNEISEKSEIFDDQFSVERPDGSNFTLKIRSTKLEDSAMYFCASSSTGGYTEAFFGQGTRLTVV.

This sequence joins TRBV4-3 and TRBJ2-2; D perhaps matches TRBD2 (5 bases). The germline V and J ends were trimmed by 0 bases and 3 bases, with 11 bases remaining between them. Germline-derived CDR1 and CDR2 are LGHNA and YSLEER. This CDR3 spans 16 amino acids. The CDR3 is CASSQDASPYTGELFF. The CDR3 DNA is TGCGCCAGCAGCCAAGATGCTAGCCCCTACACCGGGGAGCTGTTTTTT.

J is TRBJ1-1 and V is TRBV20-1; 7 positions match TRBD1. Trimming cost V 4 bases and J 0 bases; bases outside gene matches: 5. Germline-derived CDR1 and CDR2 are DFQATT and SNEGSKA (reference sequence). CDR3 length: 14 residues. The CDR3 sequence is CSANDRALNTEAFF. CDR3 DNA sequence: TGCAGTGCTAATGACAGGGCCCTGAACACTGAAGCTTTCTTT.

This chain connects TRBV7-8 to TRBJ1-2; no reliable D call. Trimming removed 5 bases at V and 3 bases at J, with 13 bases between. The V gene's germline CDR1 is SGHVS and CDR2 FQNEAQ. This CDR3 is built from 14 residues. CDR3 region: CASSPRLADYGYTF. Here the CDR3 DNA reads TGTGCCAGCAGCCCCCGCCTGGCAGACTATGGCTACACCTTC.

This rearrangement joins TRBV6-6 to TRBJ1-1; 7 bases match TRBD1. V lost 6 bases and J lost 7; bases outside the gene matches: 8. CDR3 length: 13 amino acids. Germline V gene data show CDR1 as MNHNY and CDR2 as SVGAGI (reference sequence). CDR3 coding DNA: TGTGCCAGCAGCCCGACAGGGAAGAGTGAAGCTTTCTTT. Protein: CASSPTGKSEAFF.

This clonotype was recorded only once. The CDR3 spells CSARELSGLAATQYF. The CDR3 DNA is TGCAGTGCTAGAGAACTGTCTGGGCTAGCGGCGACCCAGTACTTC. The chain is built from TRBV20-1 and TRBJ2-5, with TRBD2 matching over 7 bases. This CDR3 contains 15 residues. The trim removed 0 bases at V and 7 bases at J, leaving 11 bases unmatched. Looked up from germline, CDR1 is DFQATT and CDR2 is SNEGSKA (reference sequence).

This clonotype came up once. J is TRBJ2-3 and V is TRBV20-1, with D uncertain. Per germline, CDR1 DFQATT and CDR2 SNEGSKA (reference sequence). V lost 0 bases, J lost 3 bases, and 7 bases lay in between. The CDR3 spans 13 residues. This CDR3 is CSARDTATDTQYF. In nucleotides, the CDR3 is TGCAGTGCTAGAGATACGGCAACAGATACGCAGTATTTT.

V gene TRBV4-1 combines with J gene TRBJ2-7; D uncertain. Trimming removed 10 bases from V and 3 bases from J, with 19 bases in between. CDR1 and CDR2 (germline): MGHRA, YSYEKL. The CDR3 has 14 amino acids. CDR3 sequence reads: CAIPHKGSRYEQYF. In DNA form, the CDR3 reads TGCGCCATTCCCCACAAAGGCAGCCGCTACGAGCAGTACTTC.

The chain has TRBV5-1 and TRBJ2-5; 8 nucleotides agree with TRBD2. This CDR3 has 18 residues. V was clipped by 0 bases and J by 2 bases; unmatched bases: 12. Germline lookup yields CDR1 SGHRS and CDR2 YFSETQ. The CDR3 here is CASSLGIGTRLMQETQYF. The DNA for the CDR3 is TGCGCCAGCAGCTTGGGAATCGGGACTAGACTAATGCAAGAGACCCAGTACTTC.

The chain couples TRBV9 to TRBJ1-5, with 11 bases matching TRBD1. V shed 3 bases and J 1 base; nucleotides not matched to a gene: 3. From germline, CDR1 is SGDLS and CDR2 YYNGEE. The CDR3 has 16 residues. As DNA, the CDR3 is TGTGCCAGCAGCGAGGGACAGGGGGGCAGCAATCAGCCCCAGCATTTT. Encoded protein: CASSEGQGGSNQPQHF.

V and J are TRBV27 and TRBJ2-1; weak D call: TRBD2 (6 bases). CDR1 and CDR2 (germline): MNHEY, SMNVEV (reference sequence). The V end lost 6 bases, the J end lost 1 base, and 10 bases lay between the germline ends. This CDR3 spans 14 amino acids. CDR3 DNA: TGTGCCAGCAGCCGGGACTGGTCCTACAATGAGCAGTTCTTC. This gives the protein CASSRDWSYNEQFF.

The chain recombines TRBV27 with TRBJ2-1; 14 bases map to TRBD2. CDR3 size: 16 residues. V dropped 3 bases and J dropped 3; count of bases not matched to a gene: 1. From germline, CDR1 is MNHEY and CDR2 SMNVEV (reference sequence). The CDR3 coding sequence is TGTGCCAGCAGTTTCGGGACTAGCGGGAGCTACAATGAGCAGTTCTTC. Translating gives CASSFGTSGSYNEQFF.

The V call is TRBV18, the J call TRBJ1-2; D not certain. The CDR3 runs 15 residues. Deletions cut 3 bases from V and 4 bases from J, with 15 bases between. Germline V CDR1 and CDR2: KGHSH, LQKENI. The CDR3 nucleotides read TGTGCCAGCTCACCCAGGCAGGCCGGGGTCTATGGCTACACCTTC. It yields the protein CASSPRQAGVYGYTF.

This chain connects TRBV25-1 to TRBJ2-7, with TRBD2 matching over 9 bases. The length of the CDR3 is 17 residues. Germline V gene lookup returns CDR1 MGHDK and CDR2 SYGVNS. V shed 5 bases, J shed 3 bases, and the junction held 14 bases outside the gene matches. This CDR3 is CASSTLAGDQLGYEQYF. As DNA, the CDR3 is TGTGCCAGCAGTACGTTAGCGGGAGACCAGCTCGGCTACGAGCAGTACTTC.

The CDR3 sequence: CSVVIAGGGNQPQHF. DNA of the CDR3: TGCAGCGTTGTTATTGCTGGGGGCGGCAATCAGCCCCAGCATTTT. The chain joins TRBV29-1 to TRBJ1-5, with TRBD1 as a possible D gene (6 bases). V shed 4 bases and J shed 2 bases, with 15 bases lying between them. The V gene's germline CDR1 is SQVTM and CDR2 ANQGSEA. The CDR3 totals 15 residues.

Only one count was recorded for this clonotype. The V call is TRBV18, the J call TRBJ2-7; D is uncertain. From germline, CDR1 is KGHSH and CDR2 LQKENI. The germline V and J ends were trimmed by 5 bases and 5 bases, with 7 bases remaining between them. The CDR3 runs to 11 residues. This CDR3 reads CASSSVDEQYF. As DNA, the CDR3 is TGTGCCAGCTCATCCGTGGACGAGCAGTACTTC. Full variable domain (missing parts from reference TRBV18 and TRBJ2-7): NAGVMQNPRHLVRRRGQEARLRCSPMKGHSHVYWYRQLPEEGLKFMVYLQKENIIDESGMPKERFSAEFPKEGPSILRIQQVVRGDSAAYFCASSSVDEQYFGPGTRLTVT.

The V gene is TRBV5-1, the J gene TRBJ2-7; maybe TRBD1 (6 bases). V was trimmed by 3 bases and J by 3 bases, leaving 10 bases between them. Germline loops: CDR1 SGHRS, CDR2 YFSETQ. This CDR3 is 13 amino acids long. The CDR3 loop reads CASSSGHDYEQYF. CDR3 bases: TGCGCCAGCAGCTCGGGACACGACTACGAGCAGTACTTC. The entire variable domain, with the rest obtained from reference TRBV5-1 and TRBJ2-7, is as follows: KAGVTQTPRYLIKTRGQQVTLSCSPISGHRSVSWYQQTPGQGLQFLFEYFSETQRNKGNFPGRFSGRQFSNSRSEMNVSTLELGDSALYLCASSSGHDYEQYFGPGTRLTVT.

The genes are TRBV2 and TRBJ1-1; no clear D. V dropped 8 bases and J dropped 5 bases, with 12 bases sitting between them. There are 12 residues in the CDR3. Germline-derived CDR1 and CDR2 are SNHLY and FYNNEI. The chain's CDR3 is CASVPWGTEAFF. For the CDR3, the DNA is TGTGCCAGCGTCCCGTGGGGAACTGAAGCTTTCTTT.

J is TRBJ1-1 and V is TRBV29-1; D is unclear. Trimming cost V 6 bases and J 5 bases, with 10 bases left between them. CDR1 is SQVTM and CDR2 is ANQGSEA in the germline V gene. The CDR3 contains 11 residues. The CDR3 DNA reads as TGCAGCGTCACCGGCGTGACTGAAGCTTTCTTT. It yields the protein CSVTGVTEAFF.

This sequence joins TRBV25-1 and TRBJ1-1; D ambiguous. Germline-derived CDR1 and CDR2 are MGHDK and SYGVNS. This CDR3 spans 12 amino acids. Trimming cost V 5 bases and J 10 bases, with 14 bases left between them. CDR3 residues: CASSRPGSGAFF. CDR3 in DNA: TGTGCCAGCAGTAGGCCGGGGTCGGGAGCTTTCTTT.